The T cell receptor (beta chain) under discussion was sequenced for a study of shared clonotypes between healthy human individuals. Points from the study as a whole: A generally larger estimated richness was seen in naive subsets than in memory subsets. Exclusively blood specimens were collected; tissue repertoires likely differ. Clonotypes that were shared across several donors made up around 5% of naive CD4 clonotypes.

Between the trimmed V and J ends, which lost 5 bases and 5 bases, there was a span of 16 bases. CDR3 length: 15 amino acids. Looked up from germline, CDR1 is LNHDA and CDR2 is SQIVND (reference sequence). Regarding this clone: Its antigen remains unidentified.

Generated by immunoSEQ multiplex PCR, the TCRdb table keeps only in-frame clones and is missing some. The data contain 950,000 to 1,100,000 clones, around 74% of them singletons. The sequence was obtained from a man younger than 35 in good health. The chain employs TRBV19 and TRBJ1-5; D gene unclear. The sequenced sample was memory CD4+ T cells sorted from blood. The sample's subset: CD45RA-negative fraction. CDR3 in DNA: TGTGCCAGTAGTCCCATCGATAGGGATGATCAGCCCCAGCATTTT. This gives the protein CASSPIDRDDQPQHF.